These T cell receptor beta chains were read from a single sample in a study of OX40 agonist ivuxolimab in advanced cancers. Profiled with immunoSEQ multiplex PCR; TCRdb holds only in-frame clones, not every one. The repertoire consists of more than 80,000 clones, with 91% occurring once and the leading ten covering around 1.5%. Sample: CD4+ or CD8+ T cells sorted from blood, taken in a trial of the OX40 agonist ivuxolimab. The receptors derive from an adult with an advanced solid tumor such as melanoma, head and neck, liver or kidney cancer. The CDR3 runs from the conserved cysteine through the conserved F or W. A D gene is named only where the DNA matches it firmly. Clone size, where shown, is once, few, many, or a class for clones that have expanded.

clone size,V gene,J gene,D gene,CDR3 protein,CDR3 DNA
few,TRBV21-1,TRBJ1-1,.,CASTRPGVRTEAFF,TGTGCCAGCACCAGGCCCGGGGTGCGCACTGAAGCTTTCTTT
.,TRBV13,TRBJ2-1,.,CASSRSGTPRNEQFF,TGTGCCAGCAGCCGTAGCGGAACCCCTCGCAATGAGCAGTTCTTC
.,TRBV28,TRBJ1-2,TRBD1,CASTNNWIGGGYTF,TGTGCCAGCACAAATAATTGGATAGGGGGCGGCTACACCTTC
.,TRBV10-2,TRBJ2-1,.,CASSPQGKNEQFF,TGCGCCAGCAGCCCCCAGGGGAAGAATGAGCAGTTCTTC
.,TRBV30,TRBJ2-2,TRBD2,CAWSPTSGRGTGELFF,TGTGCCTGGAGCCCGACTAGCGGGAGAGGTACCGGGGAGCTGTTTTTT
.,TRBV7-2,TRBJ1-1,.,CASSLVFGLWRTQNTEAFF,TGTGCCAGCAGCTTAGTGTTTGGTCTGTGGAGGACTCAGAACACTGAAGCTTTCTTT
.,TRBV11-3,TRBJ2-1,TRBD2,CASSSGLAGGNEQFF,TGTGCCAGCAGCTCCGGACTAGCGGGAGGTAATGAGCAGTTCTTC
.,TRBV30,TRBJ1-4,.,CAWSVPGRVNEKLFF,TGTGCCTGGAGTGTACCAGGGCGCGTGAATGAAAAACTGTTTTTT
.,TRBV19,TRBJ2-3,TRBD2,CASRTSGRADTQYF,TGTGCCAGTAGGACTAGCGGGAGAGCAGATACGCAGTATTTT
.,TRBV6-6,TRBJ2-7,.,CASSSTVSYEQYF,TGTGCCAGCAGTTCCACAGTGAGCTACGAGCAGTACTTC
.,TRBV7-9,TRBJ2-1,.,CASSPQGSSYNEQFF,TGTGCCAGCAGCCCACAGGGAAGCTCCTACAATGAGCAGTTCTTC
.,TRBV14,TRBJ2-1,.,CASSLMGASLIGNEQFF,TGTGCCAGCAGCCTAATGGGGGCTAGCTTAATTGGCAATGAGCAGTTCTTC
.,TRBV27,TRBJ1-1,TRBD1,CASSFRGMNTEAFF,TGTGCCAGCAGTTTCAGGGGGATGAACACTGAAGCTTTCTTT
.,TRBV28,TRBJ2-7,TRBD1,CASRAGGYLYEQYF,TGTGCCAGCAGAGCAGGGGGCTACTTGTACGAGCAGTACTTC
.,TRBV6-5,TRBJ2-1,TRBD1,CASRGQGAPGEQFF,TGTGCCAGCAGGGGACAGGGGGCTCCGGGTGAGCAGTTCTTC
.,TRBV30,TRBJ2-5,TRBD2,CAWSVLAGGETQYF,TGTGCCTGGAGTGTACTTGCGGGAGGCGAGACCCAGTACTTC
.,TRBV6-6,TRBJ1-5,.,CASRHFPGLDQPQHF,TGTGCCAGCAGGCATTTCCCGGGGTTGGATCAGCCCCAGCATTTT
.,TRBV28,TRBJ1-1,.,CASRLGAGNTEAFF,TGTGCCAGCAGATTAGGAGCGGGTAACACTGAAGCTTTCTTT
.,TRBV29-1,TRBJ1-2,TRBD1,CSVVDRDYDGYTF,TGCAGCGTTGTGGACAGGGACTATGATGGCTACACCTTC
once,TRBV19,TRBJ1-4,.,CASSTDWSAGLNEKLFF,TGTGCCAGTAGTACCGACTGGTCGGCAGGGCTTAATGAAAAACTGTTTTTT
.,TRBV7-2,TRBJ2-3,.,CASSRDPDTQYF,TGTGCCAGCAGCCGAGATCCAGATACGCAGTATTTT
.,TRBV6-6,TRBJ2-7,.,CASSYRQSYEQYF,TGTGCCAGCAGTTACCGGCAATCCTACGAGCAGTACTTC
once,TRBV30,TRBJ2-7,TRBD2,CAWRLAGVSHEQYF,TGTGCCTGGAGACTAGCGGGAGTATCCCACGAGCAGTACTTC
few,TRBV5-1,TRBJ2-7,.,CASSSRGGDSYEQYF,TGCGCCAGCAGTTCCCGAGGCGGGGACTCCTACGAGCAGTACTTC
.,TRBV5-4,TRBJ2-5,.,CASSPRDFSETQYF,TGTGCCAGCAGCCCCCGGGACTTCTCGGAGACCCAGTACTTC
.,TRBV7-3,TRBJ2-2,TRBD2,CASSFGTSGRGTGELFF,TGTGCCAGCAGCTTCGGGACTAGCGGGAGGGGAACCGGGGAGCTGTTTTTT
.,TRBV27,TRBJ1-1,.,CASSLSVKATTAFF,TGTGCCAGCAGTTTATCAGTAAAAGCAACGACGGCTTTCTTT
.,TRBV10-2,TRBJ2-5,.,CASSGWDTLQETQYF,TGCGCCAGCAGTGGGTGGGACACACTCCAAGAGACCCAGTACTTC
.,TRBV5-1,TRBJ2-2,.,CASTRENTGELFF,TGCGCCAGCACCCGGGAGAACACCGGGGAGCTGTTTTTT
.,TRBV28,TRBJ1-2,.,CAAVDGQGYGYTF,TGTGCCGCGGTGGATGGCCAGGGGTATGGCTACACCTTC
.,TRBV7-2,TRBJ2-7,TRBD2,CASSFQWASGRSNEQYF,TGTGCCAGCAGCTTTCAGTGGGCTAGCGGGAGGAGTAACGAGCAGTACTTC
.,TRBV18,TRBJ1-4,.,CASSPPMAGSTTNEKLFF,TGTGCCAGCTCACCACCTATGGCAGGATCGACAACTAATGAAAAACTGTTTTTT
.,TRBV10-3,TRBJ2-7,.,CAIKGGNGPYEQYF,TGTGCCATCAAGGGCGGGAATGGGCCCTACGAGCAGTACTTC
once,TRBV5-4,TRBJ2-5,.,CASSPRTEETQYF,TGTGCCAGCAGCCCTCGGACGGAAGAGACCCAGTACTTC
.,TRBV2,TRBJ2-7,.,CASSETGAWSEQYF,TGTGCCAGCAGTGAAACGGGGGCCTGGAGCGAGCAGTACTTC
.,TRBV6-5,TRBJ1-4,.,CASMGSTNEKLFF,TGTGCCAGCATGGGGTCAACTAATGAAAAACTGTTTTTT
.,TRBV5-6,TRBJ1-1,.,CASSLRGTEAFF,TGTGCCAGCAGCTTGAGGGGGACTGAAGCTTTCTTT
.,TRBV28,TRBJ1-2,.,CASSLTRGSGYTF,TGTGCCAGCAGTCTCACTAGGGGGAGTGGCTACACCTTC
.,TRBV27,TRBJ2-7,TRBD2,CASSSMAGGRYEQYF,TGTGCCAGCAGTTCCATGGCGGGAGGGCGGTACGAGCAGTACTTC